A selection of T cell receptor beta chains follows, all from one sample in a study of cytomegalovirus exposure and HLA in healthy donors. Some clones are missing from TCRdb's copy, which holds only in-frame ones; the method was immunoSEQ multiplex PCR. The sample holds some 130,000 clones; 78% are singletons and the top ten take 1.4% to 1.5%. The sample taken for sequencing was PBMCs. These receptors came from a female donor in good health and CMV-seronegative. CDR3s include the opening cysteine and the closing phenylalanine or tryptophan. The D gene is left open where the match is weak. Only part of the rows carry a size: once, few, many, or a class if the clone is expanded.

cdr3_nt	cdr3_aa	j_call	d_call	v_call	clone_size
TGCGCCAGCAGCTTGGTGTGGAAAGAGCGGGAGAAGGTCTACAATGAGCAGTTCTTC	CASSLVWKEREKVYNEQFF	TRBJ2-1	TRBD2	TRBV5-1	once
TGTGCCAGCAGCCCTTGCAGGCTCGAAAATGAAAAACTGTTTTTT	CASSPCRLENEKLFF	TRBJ1-4	NA	TRBV21-1	NA
TGTGCCAGCAGCTCCGGGGCCTACGAGCAGTACTTC	CASSSGAYEQYF	TRBJ2-7	NA	TRBV5-8	NA
TGTGCCAGCAGCTTAACGGCGGGAGGGCCGATCGGGGAGCTGTTTTTT	CASSLTAGGPIGELFF	TRBJ2-2	TRBD2	TRBV7-3	NA
TGTGCCAGCAGCGATATAGCGGGAGGGGGCGCAGATACGCAGTATTTT	CASSDIAGGGADTQYF	TRBJ2-3	TRBD2	TRBV5-6	NA
TGCGCCAGCAGCTTGGTCCCAGGGGCCCTGAACACTGAAGCTTTCTTT	CASSLVPGALNTEAFF	TRBJ1-1	NA	TRBV5-1	NA
TGTGCCAGCAGCTTACTCCTAGCTGGTGGCGGGGAGCTGTTTTTT	CASSLLLAGGGELFF	TRBJ2-2	NA	TRBV5-4	NA
TGTGCCAGCAATGAGGCACAGGTATCTATAGGAAAACTGTTTTTT	CASNEAQVSIGKLFF	TRBJ1-4	NA	TRBV6-1	NA
TGTGCCAGCAGCTTCGAGGGGACTATGCCCTCCTACAATGAGCAGTTCTTC	CASSFEGTMPSYNEQFF	TRBJ2-1	TRBD2	TRBV13	NA
TGCAGCGTGGGACTAGCGGGAGGGTACAATGAGCAGTTCTTC	CSVGLAGGYNEQFF	TRBJ2-1	TRBD2	TRBV29-1	NA
TGTGCCACCAGCCGGGGACTAGCGGGCCTCAACACCGGGGAGCTGTTTTTT	CATSRGLAGLNTGELFF	TRBJ2-2	TRBD2	TRBV15	few
TGTGCCAGCAGTACTAGCGGGAGGCCAGATACGCAGTATTTT	CASSTSGRPDTQYF	TRBJ2-3	TRBD2	TRBV4-2	NA
TGTGCCACCAGCAGGCCTCTGGGACTAGCGGGAGTAAGCTCCTACAATGAGCAGTTCTTC	CATSRPLGLAGVSSYNEQFF	TRBJ2-1	TRBD2	TRBV15	NA
TGCAGCGGGGCGACAGGGAAAAGAACCTCAGAGCAGTTCTTC	CSGATGKRTSEQFF	TRBJ2-1	TRBD1	TRBV29-1	NA
TGTGCCAGCAGGTTAGAGGTTGGGCTAGCGGGATTAAATGAGCAGTTCTTC	CASRLEVGLAGLNEQFF	TRBJ2-1	TRBD2	TRBV7-8	NA
TGTGCCAGCAGTTTAGGGACAGGGTATGGCTACACCTTC	CASSLGTGYGYTF	TRBJ1-2	TRBD1	TRBV28	NA
TGCGCCAGCAGCCAAGACCCAGCGGGAGGATTAGAGACCCAGTACTTC	CASSQDPAGGLETQYF	TRBJ2-5	TRBD2	TRBV4-1	few
TGTGCCAGCAGTTTAGGGTTCAGGGTACCTAACTATGGCTACACCTTC	CASSLGFRVPNYGYTF	TRBJ1-2	NA	TRBV28	NA
TGTGCAAGTCGCTTAGGATGGGACAGGGAAGATCACTCTGGGGCCAACGTCCTGACTTTC	CASRLGWDREDHSGANVLTF	TRBJ2-6	NA	TRBV12-2	NA
TGTGCCAGCAGCCCGGACAGCATGAACACCGGGGAGCTGTTTTTT	CASSPDSMNTGELFF	TRBJ2-2	NA	TRBV6-5	NA
TGCAGCGCCTCCGGGACAGCCGACAATGAGCAGTTCTTC	CSASGTADNEQFF	TRBJ2-1	TRBD1	TRBV29-1	NA
TGTGCCAGCAGCATGGGGACACTTCTCTTCTCCTACGAGCAGTACTTC	CASSMGTLLFSYEQYF	TRBJ2-7	NA	TRBV7-2	NA
TGCGCCAGCAGTGAGAGAGGACAGCCCTACGAGCAGTACTTC	CASSERGQPYEQYF	TRBJ2-7	NA	TRBV10-1	NA
TGCGCCAGCAGTTTAGCGGGAGTATCGGATGAGCAGTTCTTC	CASSLAGVSDEQFF	TRBJ2-1	TRBD2	TRBV10-1	NA
TGTGCCTGGAGTGCACAGGGGTTAGGGAATGAAAAACTGTTTTTT	CAWSAQGLGNEKLFF	TRBJ1-4	TRBD1	TRBV30	NA
TGCAGCGTTGAAGAGGTAGTGACTAGCACAGATACGCAGTATTTT	CSVEEVVTSTDTQYF	TRBJ2-3	NA	TRBV29-1	NA
TGTGCCAGCAGAAGCCGGACAGGGGGGACTGAAGCTTTCTTT	CASRSRTGGTEAFF	TRBJ1-1	TRBD1	TRBV5-6	few
TGTGCCAGCAGCGAGACGGGTAGCGGGAGGGACCAGTTCTTC	CASSETGSGRDQFF	TRBJ2-1	TRBD2	TRBV9	NA
TGCAGTGCTAGCCGGGTCGACACCATATATTTT	CSASRVDTIYF	TRBJ1-3	NA	TRBV20-1	NA
TGCGCCAGCAGCTTGGGCCCGGGACAGGCCGGTGGGGCCAACGTCCTGACTTTC	CASSLGPGQAGGANVLTF	TRBJ2-6	TRBD1	TRBV5-1	NA
TGTGCCAGCAGTTTATTCAGGGAGGATGAGCAGTTCTTC	CASSLFREDEQFF	TRBJ2-1	NA	TRBV27	NA
TGTGCCAGCAGTTTAAGAGACAGGGGAAAAAGTAATGAGCAGTTCTTC	CASSLRDRGKSNEQFF	TRBJ2-1	TRBD1	TRBV27	NA
TGTGCCACCAGCAGAGAGGGGCATCAGCCCCAGCATTTT	CATSREGHQPQHF	TRBJ1-5	NA	TRBV15	NA
TGTGCCAGCAGCCGCGGACAGGGCGGAAACTATGGCTACACCTTC	CASSRGQGGNYGYTF	TRBJ1-2	TRBD1	TRBV16	NA
TGTGCCAGCAGTTTGGGAGACTCGAACACCGGGGAGCTGTTTTTT	CASSLGDSNTGELFF	TRBJ2-2	NA	TRBV28	NA
TGTGCCAGCTCACCACGATTAATAGCGGGAGTTGCTGAGCAGTTCTTC	CASSPRLIAGVAEQFF	TRBJ2-1	TRBD2	TRBV18	NA
TGTGCCAGCAGTCGGGGGGCGGGTTACTACGAGCAGTACTTC	CASSRGAGYYEQYF	TRBJ2-7	NA	TRBV7-3	NA
TGTGCCAGCAACCTCCGGACAGGGTTAGGCGAGCAGTACTTC	CASNLRTGLGEQYF	TRBJ2-7	TRBD1	TRBV2	once
TGTGCCAGCAGCTTCAGCCAGGGTGGTCAGCCCCAGCATTTT	CASSFSQGGQPQHF	TRBJ1-5	NA	TRBV7-9	NA
TGTGCCAGCAGTAGGGGGGCAGGGGGTGAACCCTACGAGCAGTACTTC	CASSRGAGGEPYEQYF	TRBJ2-7	NA	TRBV5-5	once
TGTGCCAGCATAGATCTAGGGGTGTCTCAGTACTTC	CASIDLGVSQYF	TRBJ2-5	NA	TRBV2	NA
TGTGCCATCAGTGACCAGGTGGGCCTAAATAAGGAGACCCAGTACTTC	CAISDQVGLNKETQYF	TRBJ2-5	NA	TRBV10-3	few
TGTGCCAGCAGCCAAGATGGGGGACAGCCCCCTTTCTTT	CASSQDGGQPPFF	TRBJ1-1	TRBD1	TRBV14	once
TGTGCCAGCAGTAAACTAGCGGGAGAGTACAATGAGCAGTTCTTC	CASSKLAGEYNEQFF	TRBJ2-1	TRBD2	TRBV6-1	NA
TGTGCCAGCAGTTACTCGATGGGGGGTTCAGATACGCAGTATTTT	CASSYSMGGSDTQYF	TRBJ2-3	NA	TRBV6-6	NA
TGTGCCAGCAGCCGGGACTTACCGGTGGAAAAACTGTTTTTT	CASSRDLPVEKLFF	TRBJ1-4	NA	TRBV4-2	NA
TGTGCCAGCAGCCCTGAGGGACACTCCACCCGGGAGACCCAGTACTTC	CASSPEGHSTRETQYF	TRBJ2-5	NA	TRBV7-6	NA
TGTGCCAGTAGTATACGGACAGGGCGGGACTCAGAGCAGTACTTC	CASSIRTGRDSEQYF	TRBJ2-7	TRBD1	TRBV19	NA
TGTGCCAGCTCACCACGGGGGACAGACATAGCCAAAAACATTCAGTACTTC	CASSPRGTDIAKNIQYF	TRBJ2-4	TRBD1	TRBV18	NA
TGTGCCAGTAACCGACAGGGGAACACTGAAGCTTTCTTT	CASNRQGNTEAFF	TRBJ1-1	TRBD1	TRBV19	NA
TGTGCCAGCAGGATGAATCGGGACAGTCGTGAAAAACTGTTTTTT	CASRMNRDSREKLFF	TRBJ1-4	TRBD1	TRBV6-5	NA
TGTGCCAGCAGCGTAGGAGGATTCGAGACCCAGTACTTC	CASSVGGFETQYF	TRBJ2-5	NA	TRBV9	NA
TGCGCCAGCAGCCTGCGGACTAGCGGGAAGGGGTACGAGCAGTACTTC	CASSLRTSGKGYEQYF	TRBJ2-7	TRBD2	TRBV5-1	NA
TGCGCCAGCAGCCGGAGGTCGCCCCCTAGCACAGATACGCAGTATTTT	CASSRRSPPSTDTQYF	TRBJ2-3	NA	TRBV4-3	NA